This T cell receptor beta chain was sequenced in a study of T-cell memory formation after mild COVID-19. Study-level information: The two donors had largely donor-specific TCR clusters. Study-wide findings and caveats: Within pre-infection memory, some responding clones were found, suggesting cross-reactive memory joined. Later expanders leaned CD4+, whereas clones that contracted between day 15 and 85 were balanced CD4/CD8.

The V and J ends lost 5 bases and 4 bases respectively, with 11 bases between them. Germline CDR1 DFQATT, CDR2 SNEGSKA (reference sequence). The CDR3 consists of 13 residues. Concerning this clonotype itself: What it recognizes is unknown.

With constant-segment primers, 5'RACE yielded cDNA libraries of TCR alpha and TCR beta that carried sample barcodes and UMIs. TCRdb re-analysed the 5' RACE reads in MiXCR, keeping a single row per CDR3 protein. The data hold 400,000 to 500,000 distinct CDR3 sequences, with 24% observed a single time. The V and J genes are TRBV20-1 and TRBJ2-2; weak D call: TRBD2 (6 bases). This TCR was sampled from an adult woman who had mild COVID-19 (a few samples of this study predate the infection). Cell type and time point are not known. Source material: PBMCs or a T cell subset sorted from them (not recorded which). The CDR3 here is CSAQMGGTGELFF. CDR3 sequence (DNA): TGCAGTGCTCAGATGGGGGGCACCGGGGAGCTGTTTTTT.